This T cell receptor beta chain was sequenced in a study of CD8+ T cells in alopecia areata. Study results and limitations: Patients shared TCRs less clearly than mice did, possibly owing to HLA. The study also sequences resident alphabeta T cells of normal skin in scalp samples. Scalp clonality, along with expanded CD8+ clones among the top 100, was significantly decreased by tofacitinib.

This clone was seen many times. Its antigen is not known. Treatment given: oral pan-JAK inhibitor, 5-10 mg twice daily. Individuals with alopecia areata gave both lesional scalp punch biopsies and peripheral blood for collection. Investigators isolated RNA and reverse transcribed it into cDNA to act as the sequencing template. The table came from immunoSEQ multiplex PCR; TCRdb's copy has only in-frame clones and leaves some out. The data hold roughly 120,000 clones, with 58% observed a single time. The CDR3 sequence is 16 residues long. The J segment lost 4 bases and the V segment lost 6 bases, leaving 11 bases of the junction unmatched.

This specimen consisted of CD8+ T cells sorted from blood, obtained at week 4, from a patient treated with tofacitinib. The sequence came from a human donor with alopecia areata. V is TRBV23-1 and J is TRBJ1-3, with 8 bases matching TRBD1. TRBV23-1 is sorted into the ORF group, with uncertain function. The CDR3 DNA reads TGCGCCAGCAGCTCCGGGACAGGAGCAAGAGGAAACACCATATATTTT. Translated: CASSSGTGARGNTIYF.